A single sample gave rise to the 15 T cell receptor beta chains below, sequenced in a study of control samples from healthy donors and cancer patients. Produced via immunoSEQ multiplex PCR; TCRdb's table is partial and in-frame only. The sample features roughly 200,000 clones, with 2.2% in its top ten. The specimen was blood. All receptors derive from a woman in her 30s in good health.

V is TRBV9 and J is TRBJ1-5, with 8 nucleotides matching TRBD1. The CDR3 totals 20 residues. V shed 4 bases, J shed 0 bases, and the junction held 18 bases outside the gene matches. Germline CDR1 is SGDLS and CDR2 is YYNGEE. CDR3 sequence (DNA): TGTGCCAGCAGCTATGGACAGGGCATACCCCATCATTATAGCAATCAGCCCCAGCATTTT. This codes for CASSYGQGIPHHYSNQPQHF. Supplemented by reference TRBV9 and TRBJ1-5, the full variable domain reads DSGVTQTPKHLITATGQRVTLRCSPRSGDLSVYWYQQSLDQGLQFLIQYYNGEERAKGNILERFSAQQFPDLHSELNLSSLELGDSALYFCASSYGQGIPHHYSNQPQHFGDGTRLSIL.

The rearrangement links TRBV6-6 to TRBJ1-1; 8 bases match TRBD1. The CDR3 has 16 amino acids. Germline trimming cut 5 bases from V and 0 bases from J; bases unmatched to any gene: 8. Germline V gene data show CDR1 as MNHNY and CDR2 as SVGAGI (reference sequence). The CDR3 reads CASSPSQGAMNTEAFF. CDR3 DNA: TGTGCCAGCAGTCCCTCCCAGGGGGCCATGAACACTGAAGCTTTCTTT.

V and J are TRBV6-5 and TRBJ1-6, with D possibly being TRBD1 (5 bases). Germline V lookup: CDR1 MNHEY, CDR2 SVGAGI. Trimming pared 6 bases from V and 3 bases from J, leaving 12 bases between. The CDR3 is 15 amino acids. In DNA, the CDR3 is TGTGCCAGCAGGCGGGGCAGCAACTATAATTCACCCCTCCACTTT. Protein sequence: CASRRGSNYNSPLHF.

The chain links TRBV6-5 to TRBJ2-5, with D possibly TRBD2 on 5 matching bases. Germline V gene lookup returns CDR1 MNHEY and CDR2 SVGAGI. Between the trimmed V and J ends, which lost 7 bases and 5 bases, there was a span of 11 bases. The CDR3 runs 12 residues. For the CDR3, the DNA is TGTGCCAGCACCCCTCCGGGGGAGACCCAGTACTTC. This codes for CASTPPGETQYF.

The chain links TRBV11-2 to TRBJ2-7, with D perhaps matching TRBD2 (6 bases). Trimming removed 4 bases from V and 2 bases from J, with 15 bases in between. Per germline, CDR1 SGHAT and CDR2 FQNNGV. This CDR3 is 15 amino acids long. CDR3 sequence: CASSSRDLSTYEQYF. DNA for the CDR3: TGTGCCAGCAGCTCCCGGGACTTATCTACCTACGAGCAGTACTTC.

The chain uses TRBV7-2 and TRBJ1-1, with D possibly matching TRBD1 (5 bases). The CDR3 has 13 residues. Trimming shortened V by 5 bases and J by 3 bases, and 10 bases separated the two germline ends. Per germline, CDR1 SGHTA and CDR2 FQGNSA. CDR3 residues: CASSVRGDTEAFF. The CDR3 nucleotides are TGTGCCAGCAGCGTCCGGGGGGACACTGAAGCTTTCTTT.

The CDR3 DNA is TGTGCCAGCAGCTCCCAACCTGGCGACAGTTACTACACCTTC. This translates into CASSSQPGDSYYTF. The chain recombines TRBV11-1 with TRBJ1-2; D might be TRBD1 (5 bases). In germline, CDR1 is SGHAT, CDR2 FQDESV (reference sequence). Trimming pared 4 bases from V and 10 bases from J, leaving 19 bases between. The CDR3 totals 14 residues. The variable domain in full, with the rest retrieved from reference TRBV11-1 and TRBJ1-2, is EAEVAQSPRYKITEKSQAVAFWCDPISGHATLYWYRQILGQGPELLVQFQDESVVDDSQLPKDRFSAERLKGVDSTLKIQPAELGDSAMYLCASSSQPGDSYYTFGSGTRLTVV.

The chain carries TRBV7-9 and TRBJ1-3; D is undetermined. The V and J ends lost 1 base and 0 bases respectively, with 10 bases between them. CDR1 SEHNR and CDR2 FQNEAQ come from the germline V gene (reference sequence). The CDR3 is 16 residues long. The CDR3 region has the DNA TGTGCCAGCAGCTTAGTGTCACAACACTCTGGAAACACCATATATTTT. Protein product: CASSLVSQHSGNTIYF.

The V and J genes are TRBV3-1 (or the pseudogene TRBV3-2) and TRBJ2-3; 7 nucleotides align to TRBD2. The length of the CDR3 is 14 residues. Germline trimming cut 4 bases from V and 2 bases from J; bases unmatched to any gene: 3. Germline CDR1 and CDR2: LGHDT and YNNKEL (reference sequence). Here the CDR3 DNA reads TGTGCCAGCAGCCCAGCGGGGCTCACAGATACGCAGTATTTT. Protein: CASSPAGLTDTQYF.

The V and J genes are TRBV7-2 and TRBJ2-3, with 10 bases aligning to TRBD2. The CDR3 runs 16 residues. V was pared by 4 bases and J by 2 bases, with 6 bases of the junction left unmatched. Germline CDR1 SGHTA, CDR2 FQGNSA. CDR3: CASSSIAGGPTDTQYF. The CDR3 DNA reads TGTGCCAGCAGCTCCATAGCGGGGGGCCCCACAGATACGCAGTATTTT.

The V call is TRBV4-2, the J call TRBJ2-1; possible D gene TRBD2, 6 bases. The CDR3 has 17 residues. With 3 bases removed from V and 0 bases from J, the gap between germline ends came to 15 bases. Per germline, CDR1 LGHNA and CDR2 YNFKEQ. The CDR3 DNA is TGTGCCAGCAGCCAGGATCGAGCGGGCCTCTCCTACAATGAGCAGTTCTTC. This gives the protein CASSQDRAGLSYNEQFF.

The chain carries TRBV18 and TRBJ1-5; D perhaps matches TRBD1 (5 bases). The CDR3 contains 17 residues. V was cut by 8 bases and J by 0 bases, with 20 bases left in between. Germline CDR1 and CDR2: KGHSH and LQKENI. The CDR3 reads CASPGGVRGYSNQPQHF. The DNA of the CDR3 is TGTGCCAGCCCGGGGGGGGTCCGGGGTTATAGCAATCAGCCCCAGCATTTT.

The genes are TRBV12-3 or TRBV12-4 and TRBJ1-5, with a weak D call TRBD1 (5 bases). The length of the CDR3 is 11 residues. V lost 3 bases and J 11 bases, leaving 8 bases between the germline ends. CDR3 amino acids: CASSLGDAQHF. DNA of the CDR3: TGTGCCAGCAGTTTGGGGGACGCCCAGCATTTT.

This chain connects TRBV30 to TRBJ2-5; D tentatively fits TRBD1 or TRBD2 (5 bases each). The ends were cut back, 5 bases at V and 7 bases at J, with 14 bases in the middle. The CDR3 extends over 12 amino acids. CDR1 GTSNPN and CDR2 SVGIG come from the germline V gene (reference sequence). As DNA, the CDR3 is TGTGCCTGGTGGGACCGTCCGGGGACCCAGTACTTC. Translating gives CAWWDRPGTQYF.

The chain couples TRBV7-6 to TRBJ1-6; D is uncertain. Germline V gives CDR1 SGHVS, CDR2 FNYEAQ. Trimming cost V 5 bases and J 7 bases, with 6 bases left between them. CDR3 size: 12 residues. The CDR3, as DNA: TGTGCCAGCAGCGATCAAAATTCACCCCTCCACTTT. Its protein product is CASSDQNSPLHF.